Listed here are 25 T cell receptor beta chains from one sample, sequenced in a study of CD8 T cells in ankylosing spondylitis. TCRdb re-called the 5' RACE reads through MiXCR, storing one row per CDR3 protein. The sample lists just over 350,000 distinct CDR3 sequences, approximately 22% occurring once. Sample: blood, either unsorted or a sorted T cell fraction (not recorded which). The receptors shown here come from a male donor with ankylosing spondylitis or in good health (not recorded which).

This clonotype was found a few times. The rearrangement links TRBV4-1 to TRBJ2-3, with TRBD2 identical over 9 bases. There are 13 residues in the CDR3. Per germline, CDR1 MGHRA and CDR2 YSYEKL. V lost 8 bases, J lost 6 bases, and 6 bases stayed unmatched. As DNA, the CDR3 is TGCGCCAGCGGTAGCGGGGGCGGGGATACGCAGTATTTT. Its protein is CASGSGGGDTQYF.

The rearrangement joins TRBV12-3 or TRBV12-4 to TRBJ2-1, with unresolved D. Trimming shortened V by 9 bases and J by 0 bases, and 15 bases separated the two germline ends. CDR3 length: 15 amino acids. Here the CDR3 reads CASSTLRDSYNEQFF. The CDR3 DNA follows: TGTGCCAGTTCGACCCTGCGAGACTCCTACAATGAGCAGTTCTTC.

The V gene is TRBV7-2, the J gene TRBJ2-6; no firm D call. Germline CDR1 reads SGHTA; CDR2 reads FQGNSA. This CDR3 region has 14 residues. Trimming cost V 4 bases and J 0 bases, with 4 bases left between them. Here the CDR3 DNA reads TGTGCCAGCAGCTGGATCTCTGGGGCCAACGTCCTGACTTTC. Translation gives CASSWISGANVLTF. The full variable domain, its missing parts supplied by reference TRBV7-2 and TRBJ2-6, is GAGVSQSPSNKVTEKGKDVELRCDPISGHTALYWYRQSLGQGLEFLIYFQGNSAPDKSGLPSDRFSAERTGGSVSTLTIQRTQQEDSAVYLCASSWISGANVLTFGAGSRLTVL.

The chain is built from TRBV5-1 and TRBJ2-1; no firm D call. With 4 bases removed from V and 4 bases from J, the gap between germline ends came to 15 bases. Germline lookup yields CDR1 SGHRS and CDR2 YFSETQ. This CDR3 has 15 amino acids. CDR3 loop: CASSTDGLTYNEQFF. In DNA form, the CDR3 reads TGCGCCAGCAGCACGGACGGTCTGACATACAATGAGCAGTTCTTC.

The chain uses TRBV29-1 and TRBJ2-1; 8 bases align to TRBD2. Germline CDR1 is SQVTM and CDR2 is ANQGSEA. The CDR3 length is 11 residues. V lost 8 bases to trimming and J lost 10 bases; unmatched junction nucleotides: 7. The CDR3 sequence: CSPREGNEQFF. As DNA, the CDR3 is TGCAGCCCCCGGGAGGGGAACGAGCAGTTCTTC.

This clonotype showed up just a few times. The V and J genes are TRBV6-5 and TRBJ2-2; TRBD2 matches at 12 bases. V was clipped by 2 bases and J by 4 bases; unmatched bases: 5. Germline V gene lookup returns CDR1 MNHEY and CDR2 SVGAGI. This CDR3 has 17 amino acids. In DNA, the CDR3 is TGTGCCAGCAGTTACCTAGCGGGGGGGCCAGTCACCGGGGAGCTGTTTTTT. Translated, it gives CASSYLAGGPVTGELFF.

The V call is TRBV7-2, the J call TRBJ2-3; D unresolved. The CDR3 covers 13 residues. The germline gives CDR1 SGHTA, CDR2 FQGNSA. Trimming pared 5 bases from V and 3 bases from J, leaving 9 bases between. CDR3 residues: CASSPTATDTQYF. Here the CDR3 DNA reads TGTGCCAGCAGCCCAACGGCAACAGATACGCAGTATTTT.

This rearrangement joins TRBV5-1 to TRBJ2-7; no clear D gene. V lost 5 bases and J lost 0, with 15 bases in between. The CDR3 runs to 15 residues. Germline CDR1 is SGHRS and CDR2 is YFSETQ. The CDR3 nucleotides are TGCGCCAGCAGTTACCTGATTGGGGACTCCTACGAGCAGTACTTC. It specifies CASSYLIGDSYEQYF.

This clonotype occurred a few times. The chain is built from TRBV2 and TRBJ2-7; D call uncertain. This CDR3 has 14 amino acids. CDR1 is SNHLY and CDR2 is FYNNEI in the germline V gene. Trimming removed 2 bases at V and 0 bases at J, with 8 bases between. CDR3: CASSEPSSSYEQYF. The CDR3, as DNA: TGTGCCAGCAGTGAACCCAGCAGCTCCTACGAGCAGTACTTC.

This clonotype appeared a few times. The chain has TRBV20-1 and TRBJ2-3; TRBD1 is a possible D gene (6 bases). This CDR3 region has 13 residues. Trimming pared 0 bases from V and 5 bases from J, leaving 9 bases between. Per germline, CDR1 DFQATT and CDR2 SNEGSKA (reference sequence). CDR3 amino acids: CSARDEGGDTQYF. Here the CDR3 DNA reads TGCAGTGCTAGAGACGAAGGGGGAGATACGCAGTATTTT.

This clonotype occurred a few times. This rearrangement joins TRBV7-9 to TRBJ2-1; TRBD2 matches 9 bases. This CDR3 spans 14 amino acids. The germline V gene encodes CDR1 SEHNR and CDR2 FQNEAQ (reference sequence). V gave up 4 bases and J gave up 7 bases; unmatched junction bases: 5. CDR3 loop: CASSSLAGVNEQFF. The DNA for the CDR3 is TGTGCCAGCAGCTCATTAGCGGGGGTTAATGAGCAGTTCTTC.

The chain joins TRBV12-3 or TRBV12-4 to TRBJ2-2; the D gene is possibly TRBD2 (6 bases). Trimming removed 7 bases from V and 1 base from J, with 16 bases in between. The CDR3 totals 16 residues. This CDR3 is CASTVVGGRNTGELFF. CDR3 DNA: TGTGCCAGCACTGTCGTGGGAGGCAGGAACACCGGGGAGCTGTTTTTT.

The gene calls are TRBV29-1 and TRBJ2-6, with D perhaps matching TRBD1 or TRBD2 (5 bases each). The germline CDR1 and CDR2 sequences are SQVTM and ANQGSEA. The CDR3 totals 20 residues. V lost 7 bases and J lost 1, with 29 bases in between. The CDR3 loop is CSALTYQPGTPMSGANVLTF. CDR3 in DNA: TGCAGCGCTCTGACGTACCAGCCGGGGACCCCGATGTCTGGGGCCAACGTCCTGACTTTC.

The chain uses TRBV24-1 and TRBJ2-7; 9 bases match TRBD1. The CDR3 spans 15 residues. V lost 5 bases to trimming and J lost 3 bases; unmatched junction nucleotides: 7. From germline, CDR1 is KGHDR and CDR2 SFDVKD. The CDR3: CATSGPRTGVYEQYF. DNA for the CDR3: TGTGCCACCAGTGGCCCCCGGACAGGGGTCTACGAGCAGTACTTC.

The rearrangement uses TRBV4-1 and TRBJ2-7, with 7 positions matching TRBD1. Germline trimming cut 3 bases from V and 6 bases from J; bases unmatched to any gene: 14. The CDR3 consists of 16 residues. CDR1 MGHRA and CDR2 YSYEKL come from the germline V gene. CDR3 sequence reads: CASSHRNDRVPSEQYF. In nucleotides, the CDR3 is TGCGCCAGCAGCCACCGAAATGACAGGGTGCCGTCCGAGCAGTACTTC.

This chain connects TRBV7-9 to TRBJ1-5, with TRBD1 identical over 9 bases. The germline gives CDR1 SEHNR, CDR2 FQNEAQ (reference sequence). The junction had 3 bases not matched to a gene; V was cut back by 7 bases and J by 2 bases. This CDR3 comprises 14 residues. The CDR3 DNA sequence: TGTGCCAGCACCACAGGGGGCGGCAATCAGCCCCAGCATTTT. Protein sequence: CASTTGGGNQPQHF.

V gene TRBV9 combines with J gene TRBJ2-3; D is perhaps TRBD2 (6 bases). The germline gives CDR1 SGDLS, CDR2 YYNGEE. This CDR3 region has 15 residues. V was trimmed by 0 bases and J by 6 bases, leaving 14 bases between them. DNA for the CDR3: TGTGCCAGCAGCGTAGGGGGGGTCCTTGGGGATACGCAGTATTTT. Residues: CASSVGGVLGDTQYF.

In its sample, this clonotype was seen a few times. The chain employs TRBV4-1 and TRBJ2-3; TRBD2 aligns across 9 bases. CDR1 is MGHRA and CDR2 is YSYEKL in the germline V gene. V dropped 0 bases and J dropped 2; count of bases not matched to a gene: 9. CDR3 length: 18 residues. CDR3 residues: CASSQDAAGGPYTDTQYF. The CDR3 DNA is TGCGCCAGCAGCCAAGACGCAGCGGGGGGTCCCTACACAGATACGCAGTATTTT.

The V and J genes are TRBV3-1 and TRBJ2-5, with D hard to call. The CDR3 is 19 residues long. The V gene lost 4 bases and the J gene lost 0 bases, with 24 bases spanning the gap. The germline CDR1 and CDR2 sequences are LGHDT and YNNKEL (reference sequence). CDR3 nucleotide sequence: TGTGCCAGCAGCCCAGGCCAGGAGTTGGCAGGACCCTACCAAGAGACCCAGTACTTC. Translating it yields CASSPGQELAGPYQETQYF.

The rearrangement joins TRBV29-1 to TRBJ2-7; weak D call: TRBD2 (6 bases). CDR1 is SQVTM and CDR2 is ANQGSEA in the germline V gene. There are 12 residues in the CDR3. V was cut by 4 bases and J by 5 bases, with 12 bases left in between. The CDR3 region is CSVVGDSNEQYF. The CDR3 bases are TGCAGCGTTGTCGGGGACTCGAACGAGCAGTACTTC.

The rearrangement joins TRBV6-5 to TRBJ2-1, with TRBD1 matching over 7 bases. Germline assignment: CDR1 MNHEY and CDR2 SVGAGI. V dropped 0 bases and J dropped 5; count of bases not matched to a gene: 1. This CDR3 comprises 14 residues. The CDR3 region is CASSYSGGNNEQFF. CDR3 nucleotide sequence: TGTGCCAGCAGTTACTCAGGGGGCAACAATGAGCAGTTCTTC.

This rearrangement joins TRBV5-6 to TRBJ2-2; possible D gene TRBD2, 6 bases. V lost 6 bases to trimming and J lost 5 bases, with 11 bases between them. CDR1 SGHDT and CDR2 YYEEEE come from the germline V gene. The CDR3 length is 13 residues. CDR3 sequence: CASTLGGTGELFF. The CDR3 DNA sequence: TGTGCCAGCACCCTGGGGGGAACCGGGGAGCTGTTTTTT.

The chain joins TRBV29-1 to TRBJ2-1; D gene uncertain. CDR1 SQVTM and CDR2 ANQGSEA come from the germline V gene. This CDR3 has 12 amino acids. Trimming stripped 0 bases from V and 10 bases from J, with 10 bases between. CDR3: CSVEDLGWEQFF. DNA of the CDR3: TGCAGCGTTGAAGATCTGGGATGGGAGCAGTTCTTC.

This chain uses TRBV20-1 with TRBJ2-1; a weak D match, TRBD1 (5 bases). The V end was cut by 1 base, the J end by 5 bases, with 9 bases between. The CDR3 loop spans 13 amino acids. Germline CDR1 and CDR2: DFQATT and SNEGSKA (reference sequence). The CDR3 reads CSARGGEDNEQFF. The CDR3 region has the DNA TGCAGTGCTAGAGGGGGCGAAGACAATGAGCAGTTCTTC.

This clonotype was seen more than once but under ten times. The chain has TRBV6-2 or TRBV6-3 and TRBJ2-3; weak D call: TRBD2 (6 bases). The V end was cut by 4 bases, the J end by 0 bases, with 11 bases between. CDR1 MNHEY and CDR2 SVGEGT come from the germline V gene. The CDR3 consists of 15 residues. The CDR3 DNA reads TGTGCCAGCAGTTCGGAGGGGCTTAGCACAGATACGCAGTATTTT. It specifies CASSSEGLSTDTQYF.